This TCR beta chain derives from a study of identical twins (dated by TCRdb to about 2016). Some background on the complete study: To test whether fetal clonotypes persist, this study deep-sequenced TCR alpha and beta repertoires from monozygotic twins, from unrelated adults of various ages, and from cord blood. Replicate twin experiments were performed at different times using different library preparation protocols to rule out contamination. Broad study findings and their caveats: In monozygotic twins, out-of-frame TCR alpha sharing was systematically underestimated by recombination models, although the models agreed with sharing between unrelated individuals. Invariant T cells such as MAIT and iNKT could partly confound zero-insertion analyses, although diverse VJ usage argued against such confounding for most clonotypes. Abundant cord blood beta clonotypes had fewer insertions, young adult naive repertoires showed a similar but weaker trend, and memory repertoires showed no such trend. The excess sharing between twins in beta out-of-frame sequences was weaker because fewer shared sequences reduced the signal-to-noise ratio. Compared with coincidental sharing between unrelated individuals, out-of-frame TCR alpha sequences shared between twins showed an excess of sequences with low generation probability. Because the same donors could not be followed over many years, the conclusions depended on cross-sectional statistical analysis.

The junction shows trimming of 0 bases on V and 0 bases on J, and the gene matches do not reach 2 bases of it. CDR1 and CDR2, per the germline V gene, are SGHRS and YFSETQ. The CDR3, cysteine through phenylalanine, is 15 amino acids long. The kept DNA is CDR3 alone, 45 bases in frame from the first base. All donors were healthy Caucasians. The twin cohort consisted of three pairs of female monozygotic twins, all aged roughly 18 to 29 years. The RNA used for TCR libraries was isolated from peripheral blood mononuclear cells. Library preparation was by 5' RACE. The sequencer was an Illumina HiSeq 2000. Template switching added a universal primer binding site, and the final cDNA carried a unique molecular identifier that allowed TCR cDNA molecules to be counted accurately. Specific primers in the conserved constant-segment region were used to synthesize first-strand cDNA for TCR alpha and beta chains. To control for contamination, every cDNA library carried two barcodes: a SMART-Mk sample barcode plus Illumina barcodes. TruSeq adapter sequences and Illumina sample barcodes were added in two successive PCR steps. Sequencing of the TCR alpha and beta cDNA libraries was done on the Illumina HiSeq platform using custom primers. The authors' pipeline ran thus. MiGEC was used to process raw reads and extract unique molecular identifiers, and MiXCR was used to find CDR3 positions. For each individual, recombination models were inferred using an EM algorithm with the repgenHMM and IGoR tools. Shared clonotype analysis was performed with the tcR package in R, normalizing sharing by the product of cloneset sizes. To study raw recombination without the effects of thymic and clonal selection, out-of-frame nonproductive sequences were analyzed. TCRdb cleaned the public reads at Q25 with fastp, built clones with MiXCR and kept in-frame beta chains. Duplicate CDR3 protein sequences are folded into a single record with the most common DNA and genes. TCRdb's processing, not the study's, gives the V and J calls here. A total of about 900,000 distinct CDR3 sequences appear in this sample, 12% of them only once. Clones ranked in the top ten supply around 1.5% of the sample.

Comments on this clonotype: The antigen it recognizes is unknown. The input lacks base qualities; no much larger clone sits a single base away.

This same sample was also taken into another study, of yellow fever vaccine responses in identical twins. Per that second paper: The authors reported that the T cell response to vaccination in identical twins appeared partly convergent and partly personalized. Focusing on identical twins, the study followed the T cell clones that responded to the vaccine, and did so with precision.

The chain was built from TRBV5-1 and TRBJ2-5, with TRBD1 matching 7 junction bases. The clonotype was recovered from a woman aged 18-29 years in good health. The source material was PBMCs. The CDR3 loop reads CASSLVGTDQETQYF. The sequenced DNA: TGCGCCAGCAGCTTGGTTGGGACAGACCAAGAGACCCAGTACTTC.